Reported below is one T cell receptor beta chain. The clone's antigen remains unknown. No per-base quality is available; no much larger clone lies one base away. After removal of 0 bases from V and 10 bases from J, the junction retains 14 bases not matched to a gene. Including cysteine and phenylalanine, the CDR3 has 18 amino acids. Left in the record is the CDR3 DNA by itself, 54 bases read in frame from the first base. CDR1 LGHDT and CDR2 YNNKEL were looked up in the germline V gene (reference sequence). These data are taken from a study of blood T cell repertoires in COVID-19 (dated by TCRdb to about 2020). The study in broad terms: Samples covering the acute and convalescent phases of COVID-19 were provided by collaborators in the United States, Italy and Spain. The material from the prospective study consisted of cDNA or gDNA derived from T cells, B-cell-depleted T cells, or PBMCs. The dataset comprised deeply sampled blood TCRbeta repertoires from subjects exposed to, actively infected with, or recovered from COVID-19. The repertoires were released in a freely available public database meant as a resource for research on the immune response to SARS-CoV-2. Samples were obtained from the ongoing ImmuneRACE study (first 160 participants) and from 1,254 subjects provided by 6 global collaborators. Nearly every sample came with metadata listing a de-identified subject ID, COVID-19 status, age in years and sex. Where HLA class I and class II types were available, the types were taken from metadata supplied by the sample provider, not from assay-based typing.

Each collaborating institution followed its own protocols to collect whole blood in K2EDTA tubes. For TCRbeta analysis, collaborators shipped samples in one of three forms: frozen whole blood, isolated PBMCs, or DNA extracted from either of those sample types. General conclusions and limits of the study: The quantity of clinical and demographic metadata differed by source and by participant and was supplied without curation.

The immunoSEQ Assay, a bias-controlled multiplex PCR, was used to amplify TCRbeta CDR3 regions from genomic DNA. Regarding the original processing steps: The number of nucleated cells in each sample was estimated by amplification of reference gene primers within the assay. To quantify the absolute abundance of each unique TCRbeta CDR3 rearrangement, sequence reads were collapsed and filtered. Productive Simpson clonality was computed per sample as the square root of Simpson's diversity index over productive rearrangements. TCRdb stores this immuneACCESS table with in-frame sequences only. Part of the clones is absent; in the studies checked, under half of the shortfall reflects unresolved V genes, and no reason is known for the rest. Clone size and V and J calls were adopted from that table, with D and trimming inferred from the DNA. The sample data list approximately 72,000 clones, and 70% to 90% of these were observed just once. Jointly, the top ten make up 15% to 20% of the sample.

The specimen was peripheral blood. The sequence came from a woman older than 75 with acute or convalescent COVID-19. The sequence joins TRBV3-1 (or the pseudogene TRBV3-2) to TRBJ1-6; 8 junctional bases match TRBD1. The nucleotide sequence is given as TGTGCCAGCAGCCAAGATAGGGCAGGGGGCATTTCGGGGTCACCCCTCCACTTT. It codes for CASSQDRAGGISGSPLHF.